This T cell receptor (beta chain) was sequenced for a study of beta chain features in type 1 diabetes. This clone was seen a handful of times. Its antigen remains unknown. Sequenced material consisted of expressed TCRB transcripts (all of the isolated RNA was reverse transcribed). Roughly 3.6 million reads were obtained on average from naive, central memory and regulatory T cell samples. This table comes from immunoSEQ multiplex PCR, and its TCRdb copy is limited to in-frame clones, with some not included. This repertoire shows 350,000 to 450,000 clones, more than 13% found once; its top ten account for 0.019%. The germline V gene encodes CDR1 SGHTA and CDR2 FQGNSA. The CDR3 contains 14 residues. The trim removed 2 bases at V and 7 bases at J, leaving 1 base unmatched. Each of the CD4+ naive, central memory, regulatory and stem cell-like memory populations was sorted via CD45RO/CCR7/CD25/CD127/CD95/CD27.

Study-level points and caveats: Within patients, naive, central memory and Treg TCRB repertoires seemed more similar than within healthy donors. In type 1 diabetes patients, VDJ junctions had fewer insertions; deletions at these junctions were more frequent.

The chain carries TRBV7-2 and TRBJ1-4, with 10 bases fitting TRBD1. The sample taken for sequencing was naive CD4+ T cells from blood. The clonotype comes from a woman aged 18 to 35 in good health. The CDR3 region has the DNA TGTGCCAGCAGCTTAAGGACAGGGGGTGAAAAACTGTTTTTT. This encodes CASSLRTGGEKLFF.